The 11 T cell receptor beta chains presented below share a single source sample, sequenced in a study of T cell responses to AZD1222 COVID-19 vaccine. The repertoire was sequenced with immunoSEQ multiplex PCR; TCRdb's copy has only in-frame clones and lacks some. Among roughly 200,000 clones listed, 85% to 95% were seen once. Sequenced material: peripheral blood, taken 28 days after the second dose of the MenACWY control vaccine. These receptors came from an adult who received the MenACWY meningococcal vaccine as a control.

The chain links TRBV10-2 to TRBJ1-2; 9 bases map to TRBD1. Germline-derived CDR1 and CDR2 are WSHSY and SAAADI. V shed 2 bases, J shed 7 bases, and the junction held 2 bases outside the gene matches. The CDR3 is 13 amino acids. The CDR3 nucleotides are TGCGCCAGCAGTGAGACAGGGGGCGGTGGCTACACCTTC. Translation: CASSETGGGGYTF.

V and J are TRBV12-3 or TRBV12-4 and TRBJ1-1; D not certain. The CDR3 spans 13 residues. V lost 7 bases, J lost 1 base, and 10 bases lay in between. The CDR3 loop reads CASTLLTNTEAFF. The CDR3 DNA sequence: TGTGCCAGCACCCTCCTTACGAACACTGAAGCTTTCTTT.

The J gene is TRBJ2-7, the V gene TRBV4-1; 13 bases line up with TRBD2. CDR1 is MGHRA, CDR2 YSYEKL, per germline. This CDR3 is 17 amino acids long. The trim removed 2 bases at V and 2 bases at J, leaving 6 bases unmatched. The CDR3 protein is CASSQHVLAGGPYEQYF. The DNA for the CDR3 is TGCGCCAGCAGCCAACATGTACTAGCGGGGGGGCCCTACGAGCAGTACTTC.

The CDR3 nucleotides read TGTGCCAGTAGACGACAGCGAAGCTCTGGGGCCAACGTCCTGACTTTC. Amino acids: CASRRQRSSGANVLTF. The chain uses TRBV19 and TRBJ2-6, with a possible D match to TRBD1 (5 bases). CDR1 is LNHDA and CDR2 is SQIVND in the germline V gene (reference sequence). This CDR3 is built from 16 residues. V was trimmed by 6 bases and J by 0 bases, leaving 12 bases between them.

The chain uses TRBV7-2 and TRBJ1-1; tentatively, D is TRBD1 (5 bases). Germline V gene sequence: CDR1 SGHTA, CDR2 FQGNSA. This CDR3 has 15 residues. Trimming took 1 base from V and 2 from J, leaving 11 bases between them. The CDR3 sequence is CASSLGYGGNTEAFF. CDR3 nucleotide sequence: TGTGCCAGCAGCTTAGGATATGGGGGAAACACTGAAGCTTTCTTT.

This clone was observed a single time. This chain links TRBV19 with TRBJ1-4; 7 positions match TRBD1. The CDR3 spans 16 residues. V trimming: 5 bases; J trimming: 0 bases; junction bases outside the gene matches: 6. The germline gives CDR1 LNHDA, CDR2 SQIVND (reference sequence). The CDR3 nucleotides are TGTGCCAGTAGTCCCGGGACAGTTGCAACTAATGAAAAACTGTTTTTT. As protein: CASSPGTVATNEKLFF.

The V gene is TRBV19, the J gene TRBJ2-2; D is unclear. Trimming removed 0 bases at V and 2 bases at J, with 4 bases between. Germline V gene sequence: CDR1 LNHDA, CDR2 SQIVND (reference sequence). This CDR3 has 14 residues. CDR3 nucleotide sequence: TGTGCCAGTAGTATAGAACAAAACACCGGGGAGCTGTTTTTT. It translates to CASSIEQNTGELFF.

This clone came up a few times. The genes are TRBV7-2 and TRBJ1-1, with a possible D match to TRBD1 (5 bases). With 6 bases removed from V and 0 bases from J, the gap between germline ends came to 11 bases. CDR3 length: 14 amino acids. Germline V gene data show CDR1 as SGHTA and CDR2 as FQGNSA. CDR3 protein: CASRTTGLNTEAFF. Here the CDR3 DNA reads TGTGCCAGCAGAACCACAGGCCTGAACACTGAAGCTTTCTTT. Variable domain in full (rest from reference TRBV7-2 and TRBJ1-1): GAGVSQSPSNKVTEKGKDVELRCDPISGHTALYWYRQSLGQGLEFLIYFQGNSAPDKSGLPSDRFSAERTGGSVSTLTIQRTQQEDSAVYLCASRTTGLNTEAFFGQGTRLTVV.

CDR3 residues: CASSPRDREMSYGYTF. DNA of the CDR3: TGTGCCAGCAGCCCCCGGGACAGGGAAATGAGCTATGGCTACACCTTC. The chain carries TRBV5-5 and TRBJ1-2; TRBD1 matches 9 bases. Losses at the gene ends were 4 bases for V and 4 bases for J; bases not matched to a gene: 11. Germline V gives CDR1 SGHKS, CDR2 YYEKEE (reference sequence). The CDR3 is 16 amino acids.

The chain combines TRBV3-1 (or the pseudogene TRBV3-2) with TRBJ2-7; tentatively, D is TRBD1 (5 bases). V lost 5 bases, J lost 6 bases, and 11 bases lay in between. CDR1 and CDR2 from the germline V gene are LGHDT and YNNKEL (reference sequence). This CDR3 is built from 12 residues. The CDR3 spells CASSAPGLEQYF. CDR3 DNA sequence: TGTGCCAGCAGCGCCCCAGGGCTCGAGCAGTACTTC.

The chain has TRBV27 and TRBJ1-6; 9 bases are shared with TRBD1. V dropped 3 bases and J dropped 10; count of bases not matched to a gene: 4. The germline CDR1 and CDR2 sequences are MNHEY and SMNVEV (reference sequence). CDR3 length equals 14 residues. The CDR3 sequence: CASSFGQGHSPLHF. CDR3 sequence (DNA): TGTGCCAGCAGTTTTGGACAGGGGCACTCACCCCTCCACTTT.